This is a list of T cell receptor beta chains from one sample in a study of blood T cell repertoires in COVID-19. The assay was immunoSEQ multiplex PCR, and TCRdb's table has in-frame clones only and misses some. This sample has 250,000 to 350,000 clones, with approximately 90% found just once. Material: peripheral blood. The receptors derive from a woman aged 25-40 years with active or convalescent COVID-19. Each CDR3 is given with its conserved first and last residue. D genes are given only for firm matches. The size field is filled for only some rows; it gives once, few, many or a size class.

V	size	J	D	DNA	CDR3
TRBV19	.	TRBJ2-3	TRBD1	TGTGCCAGTAGGGACAGGGGAGATACGCAGTATTTT	CASRDRGDTQYF
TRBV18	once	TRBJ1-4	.	TGTGCCAGCTCACTCGAACAGGCAACTAATGAAAAACTGTTTTTT	CASSLEQATNEKLFF
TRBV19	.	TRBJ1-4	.	TGTGCCAGTAGTCCGAAAGGGGCCACTAATGAAAAACTGTTTTTT	CASSPKGATNEKLFF
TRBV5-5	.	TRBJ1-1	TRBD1	TGTGCCAGCAGGTGGGTCCGACAGGGCCTCTCTGAAGCTTTCTTT	CASRWVRQGLSEAFF
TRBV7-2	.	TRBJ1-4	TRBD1	TGTGCCAGCAGCTTAGCCCCGGAAACAGGGGGCGCAGGGGAAAAACTGTTTTTT	CASSLAPETGGAGEKLFF
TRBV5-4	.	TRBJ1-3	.	TGTGCCAGCAGCTCCAGGGACTCTGGAAACACCATATATTTT	CASSSRDSGNTIYF
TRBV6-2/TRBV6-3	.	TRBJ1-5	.	TGTGCCAGCAGTTACGGACAGTATAGCAATCAGCCCCAGCATTTT	CASSYGQYSNQPQHF
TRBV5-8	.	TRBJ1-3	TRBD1	TGTGCCAGCAGCTTTGACAGGGTTGGAAACACCATATATTTT	CASSFDRVGNTIYF
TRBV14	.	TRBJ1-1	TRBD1	TGTGCCAGCAGCCAAGTAGACCCCAAGACAGGGCCGTTATACACTGAAGCTTTCTTT	CASSQVDPKTGPLYTEAFF
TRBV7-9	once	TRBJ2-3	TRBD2	TGTGCCAGCAGCCTTAGCGGGGCCGCGACAGATACGCAGTATTTT	CASSLSGAATDTQYF
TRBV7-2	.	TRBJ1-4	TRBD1	TGTGCCAGCAGCTCCTGGACAGGGGGCAATGAAAAACTGTTTTTT	CASSSWTGGNEKLFF
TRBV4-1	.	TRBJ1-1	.	TGCGCCAGCGATAATGGAGGGAACACTGAAGCTTTCTTT	CASDNGGNTEAFF
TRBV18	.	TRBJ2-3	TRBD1	TGTGCCAGCTCCCGGGACAGGCTCACAGATACGCAGTATTTT	CASSRDRLTDTQYF
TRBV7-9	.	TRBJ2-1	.	TGTGCCAGCAGCCTCAGGTTTCATGAGCAGTTCTTC	CASSLRFHEQFF
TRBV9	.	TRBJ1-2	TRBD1	TGTGCCAGCAGCCCCCAGGGGGGTTTTTATGGCTACACCTTC	CASSPQGGFYGYTF
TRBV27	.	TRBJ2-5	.	TGTGCCAGCAGTTTTTTAGACACTCAAGAGACCCAGTACTTC	CASSFLDTQETQYF
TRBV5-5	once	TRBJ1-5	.	TGTGCCAGCAGCTTGTGGCTGCAGGGGAATCAGCCCCAGCATTTT	CASSLWLQGNQPQHF
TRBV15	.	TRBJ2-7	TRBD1	TGTGCCACCAGCAGAGCCCGGGACAGGGGGTTGAACGAGCAGTACTTC	CATSRARDRGLNEQYF
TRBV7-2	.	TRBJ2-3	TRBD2	TGTGCCAGCAGCTTATACCCTAGCGGGGGGGGACAGTATTTT	CASSLYPSGGGQYF
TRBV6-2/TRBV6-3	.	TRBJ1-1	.	TGTGCCAGCAGTTTCGGGAGAATCACTGAAGCTTTCTTT	CASSFGRITEAFF
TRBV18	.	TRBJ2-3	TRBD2	TGTGCCAGCTCACCTCCGGGGGGGAGGCCAGATACGCAGTATTTT	CASSPPGGRPDTQYF
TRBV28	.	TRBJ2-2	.	TGTGCCAGCAGTTCGGGACTTAACACCGGGGAGCTGTTTTTT	CASSSGLNTGELFF
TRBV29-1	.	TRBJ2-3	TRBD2	TGCAGCGTGGGTAGGACTAGCGGGGGGCCCACAGATACGCAGTATTTT	CSVGRTSGGPTDTQYF
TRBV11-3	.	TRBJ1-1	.	TGTGCCAGCAGCGCCGGAGTTAGCACTGAAGCTTTCTTT	CASSAGVSTEAFF
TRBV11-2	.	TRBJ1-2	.	TGTGCCAGCTGGGGGGGGAACTATGGCTACACCTTC	CASWGGNYGYTF